A selection of T cell receptor beta chains follows, all from one sample in a study of blood T cells in healthy people across ages. TCRdb used MiXCR to reprocess the 5' RACE reads, holding one entry per CDR3 protein. The table records fewer than 900,000 distinct CDR3 sequences, roughly 35% of them present only once. Specimen: blood. The receptors were sampled from a young man in good health. Each CDR3 is given with its conserved first and last residue. The D gene is left open where the match is weak. Rows may omit the clone size; those that give it use once, few, many or a size class.

J gene,CDR3 length,D gene,clone size,V gene,CDR3 DNA,CDR3 protein
TRBJ1-2,13,NA,many,TRBV6-2/TRBV6-3,TGTGCCAGCAGGGGCTCGGGCAGAGATGGCTACACCTTC,CASRGSGRDGYTF
TRBJ1-1,14,NA,NA,TRBV6-5,TGTGCCAGCAGCCTGGGGAATGTGAACACTGAAGCTTTCTTT,CASSLGNVNTEAFF
TRBJ2-7,14,NA,many,TRBV10-3,TGTGCCATCAGTCCTACCATGCGATCCTACGAGCAGTACTTC,CAISPTMRSYEQYF
TRBJ1-3,17,NA,few,TRBV20-1,TGCAGTGCTAGAGATCAGCGGGCCGCGGGGCCGGGAAACACCATATATTTT,CSARDQRAAGPGNTIYF
TRBJ2-7,12,NA,few,TRBV7-9,TGTGCCAGCAGCCCGAACCCGTACGAGCAGTACTTC,CASSPNPYEQYF
TRBJ1-1,13,TRBD1,NA,TRBV10-3,TGTGCCATCAGCCCGACAGGGTGGACTGAAGCTTTCTTT,CAISPTGWTEAFF
TRBJ1-1,14,TRBD1,NA,TRBV12-3/TRBV12-4,TGTGCCAGCAGTTTTGGACAGGGGGCCTCTGAAGCTTTCTTT,CASSFGQGASEAFF
TRBJ2-1,13,NA,few,TRBV24-1,TGTGCCACCAGTGATTCCCACAGGGATGAGCAGTTCTTC,CATSDSHRDEQFF
TRBJ2-3,15,NA,few,TRBV6-6,TGTGCCAGCAGTTACGCGAAGGGTTCCGTAGATACGCAGTATTTT,CASSYAKGSVDTQYF
TRBJ1-3,14,NA,NA,TRBV12-3/TRBV12-4,TGTGCCAGCAACCCAAGCAGCTCTGGAAACACCATATATTTT,CASNPSSSGNTIYF
TRBJ1-1,15,NA,NA,TRBV6-6,TGTGCCAGCAGTGCCCAAACAGGGCCGAACACTGAAGCTTTCTTT,CASSAQTGPNTEAFF
TRBJ2-6,15,NA,many,TRBV7-2,TGTGCCAGCAGCTTAGGCAGGGGCTGGGCCAACGTCCTGACTTTC,CASSLGRGWANVLTF
TRBJ2-3,19,TRBD1,NA,TRBV12-5,TGTGCTAGTGGTTTGTTAAGGGACCCCCGGGACAGTGACACAGATACGCAGTATTTT,CASGLLRDPRDSDTDTQYF
TRBJ1-6,17,NA,NA,TRBV9,TGTGCCAGCAGCGTAGATCGGGGGACTCCCTATAATTCACCCCTCCACTTT,CASSVDRGTPYNSPLHF
TRBJ1-5,17,NA,few,TRBV7-9,TGTGCCAGCAGCCCCTATGGGACGGAGTATAGCAATCAGCCCCAGCATTTT,CASSPYGTEYSNQPQHF
TRBJ1-5,15,NA,few,TRBV20-1,TGCAGTGCTAGAGCGGTGGAAAGGGGAGGGAAGCCCCAGCATTTT,CSARAVERGGKPQHF
TRBJ2-7,19,TRBD2,many,TRBV6-1,TGTGCCAGCAGTCCAACGGGACTAGCGAACCTTAAGAGCTCCTACGAGCAGTACTTC,CASSPTGLANLKSSYEQYF
TRBJ2-5,15,TRBD2,NA,TRBV7-2,TGTGCCAGCAGCTTAGCGGGGGGGGTGTACAATGAGCAGTACTTC,CASSLAGGVYNEQYF
TRBJ2-4,12,TRBD1,NA,TRBV29-1,TGCAGCGCCAACAGGGGGCCCGGCATTCAGTACTTC,CSANRGPGIQYF
TRBJ2-1,16,TRBD2,once,TRBV14,TGTGCCAGCAGTCGACTAGCGGGGGGGATTGACAATGAGCAGTTCTTC,CASSRLAGGIDNEQFF
TRBJ2-7,13,TRBD1,NA,TRBV29-1,TGCAGCGTGGAGGGACAGGGGCTCGTCGAGCAGTACTTC,CSVEGQGLVEQYF
TRBJ2-1,13,TRBD1,NA,TRBV12-3/TRBV12-4,TGTGCCAGCAGTCAACCGACAGGGTATTCGCAGTTCTTC,CASSQPTGYSQFF
TRBJ2-5,13,NA,NA,TRBV9,TGTGCCAGAAGTCAAGCAGGGATAGAGACCCAGTACTTC,CARSQAGIETQYF
TRBJ1-4,14,NA,NA,TRBV15,TGTGCCACCAGCAGAGTGAGGACCGGAGAAAAACTGTTTTTT,CATSRVRTGEKLFF
TRBJ1-2,16,NA,few,TRBV14,TGTGCCGGCAGCCAAGATGGCAGGGCGACAGTTCGTGGCTACACCTTC,CAGSQDGRATVRGYTF
TRBJ1-1,14,NA,few,TRBV25-1,TGTGCCAGCAGTGAGCCCGGGATGGGAACTGAAGCTTTCTTT,CASSEPGMGTEAFF
TRBJ1-5,18,TRBD1,NA,TRBV7-8,TGTGCCAGCAGCTTAAGAATTGGGGACAGGCTGGGCAATCAGCCCCAGCATTTT,CASSLRIGDRLGNQPQHF
TRBJ1-1,14,TRBD1,NA,TRBV4-2,TGTGCCAGCAAAGAGACCGGGACAGGGATGAAAGCTTTCTTT,CASKETGTGMKAFF
TRBJ1-1,13,NA,few,TRBV3-1,TGTGCCAGCAGTTTTAACATGAACACTGAAGCTTTCTTT,CASSFNMNTEAFF
TRBJ1-1,15,NA,few,TRBV5-6,TGTGCCAGCAGCAACCTCCGGGACATGAACACTGAAGCTTTCTTT,CASSNLRDMNTEAFF
TRBJ2-1,16,TRBD2,few,TRBV4-2,TGTGCCAGCAGCCAGTCTAGCGGGGGGGCGATGAATGAGCAGTTCTTC,CASSQSSGGAMNEQFF
TRBJ2-1,15,NA,many,TRBV12-3/TRBV12-4,TGTGCCAGCAGTTTATTCATCGGGCCGCGGAATGAGCAGTTCTTC,CASSLFIGPRNEQFF
TRBJ2-1,16,NA,NA,TRBV6-5,TGTGCCAGCAGTTACTCGATTGATCGGGCCGGAGATGAGCAGTTCTTC,CASSYSIDRAGDEQFF
TRBJ1-4,14,TRBD1,NA,TRBV20-1,TGCAGTGCTAGAGCCGGGACAGGGAGGGAAAAACTGTTTTTT,CSARAGTGREKLFF
TRBJ2-1,12,NA,NA,TRBV20-1,TGCAGTGCTAGGGCCGCTAACAATGAGCAGTTCTTC,CSARAANNEQFF
TRBJ2-5,14,TRBD1,NA,TRBV4-1,TGCGCCAGCAGCTTGGGACAGCTTCAAGAGACCCGGTACTTC,CASSLGQLQETRYF
TRBJ1-2,13,NA,NA,TRBV4-1,TGCGCCAGCAGCCAATTAGCTAACTATGGCTACACCTTC,CASSQLANYGYTF
TRBJ1-1,16,NA,NA,TRBV19,TGTGCCAGTAGTATCAGGGTAACGGGGATGAACACTGAAGCTTTCTTT,CASSIRVTGMNTEAFF
TRBJ2-1,14,NA,NA,TRBV5-6,TGTGCCAGCAGCTTTAGGTTTACGGCTAATGAGCAGTTCTTC,CASSFRFTANEQFF
TRBJ1-1,12,NA,NA,TRBV20-1,TGCAGTGCTATATGGCAGAACACTGAAGCTTTCTTT,CSAIWQNTEAFF
TRBJ2-5,22,NA,few,TRBV21-1,TGTGCCAGCAGCAAATGGGCTCCTTGGGAAAAACCCCTTAAGACGCACCAAGAGACCCAGTACTTC,CASSKWAPWEKPLKTHQETQYF
TRBJ1-1,12,NA,few,TRBV7-2,TGTGCCAGCAGCTTAGGGAGGGGCCAGGCTTTCTTT,CASSLGRGQAFF
TRBJ2-5,14,NA,few,TRBV20-1,TGCAGTGCTTCCCGAGGGACCCCAGGCGATGAGCAGTACTTC,CSASRGTPGDEQYF
TRBJ1-1,13,TRBD1,NA,TRBV20-1,TGCAGTGCTGAGCCGACAGGGCGAACTGAAGCTTTCTTT,CSAEPTGRTEAFF
TRBJ2-1,17,TRBD1,few,TRBV27,TGTGCCAGCAGTTCGAATGACAGGGGGTATTCCTACAATGAGCAGTTCTTC,CASSSNDRGYSYNEQFF
TRBJ2-7,15,NA,NA,TRBV14,TGTGCCAGCAGCCAAGAGCCAGGCGCTACCTACGAGCAGTACTTC,CASSQEPGATYEQYF
TRBJ2-1,13,NA,few,TRBV5-1,TGCGCCAGCAGGGGCCTTCAAGGGAATGAGCAGTTCTTC,CASRGLQGNEQFF
TRBJ2-7,16,TRBD1,NA,TRBV27,TGTGCCAGCAGTTTGGACAGGGCGGGCTCCTACAATGAGCAGTACTTC,CASSLDRAGSYNEQYF